A selection of T cell receptor beta chains follows, all from one sample in a study of blood T cells in healthy people across ages. TCRdb re-called the 5' RACE reads through MiXCR, storing one row per CDR3 protein. The sample yields hundreds of thousands of distinct CDR3 sequences, 32% seen once. Sequences were obtained from blood. Receptors were obtained from a woman over 75 in good health. The CDR3 runs from the conserved cysteine through the conserved F or W. Fields, in order: J gene, D gene, V gene, clone size, CDR3 DNA, CDR3 protein. D genes are given only for firm matches. Size is stated for part of the rows, as once, few or many counts, or as a class when the clone is expanded.

J: TRBJ1-2
D: .
V: TRBV28
size: .
DNA: TGTGCCAACAGTCCCTACACAGACTATGGCTACACCTTC
CDR3: CANSPYTDYGYTF

J: TRBJ2-7
D: TRBD1
V: TRBV20-1
size: many
DNA: TGCAGTGCTGCGCCGGGACAGGGCTATTACGAGCAGTACTTC
CDR3: CSAAPGQGYYEQYF

J: TRBJ2-7
D: TRBD1
V: TRBV9
size: many
DNA: TGTGCCAGCAGCGTATCGGTTACAGGGGGTTCCGAGCAGTACTTC
CDR3: CASSVSVTGGSEQYF

J: TRBJ2-5
D: .
V: TRBV5-1
size: .
DNA: TGCGCCAGCAGCGGCGGGACGGCGGAAGAGACCCAGTACTTC
CDR3: CASSGGTAEETQYF

J: TRBJ2-7
D: .
V: TRBV14
size: few
DNA: TGTGCCAGCAGCCCTATGGGACTGACCGCCAAGGACGAGCAGTACTTC
CDR3: CASSPMGLTAKDEQYF

J: TRBJ1-3
D: .
V: TRBV27
size: .
DNA: TGTGCCAGCAGTTCTTTGGGCTTGGGCTCTGGAAACACCATATATTTT
CDR3: CASSSLGLGSGNTIYF

J: TRBJ2-2
D: TRBD2
V: TRBV20-1
size: .
DNA: TGCAGTGCAGCCCCAGCGGGAGGGGTGACCGGGGAGCTGTTTTTT
CDR3: CSAAPAGGVTGELFF

J: TRBJ1-1
D: .
V: TRBV5-1
size: .
DNA: TGCGCCAGCAGCGTGGACCTAGGGATGAACACTGAAGCTTTCTTT
CDR3: CASSVDLGMNTEAFF

J: TRBJ2-5
D: .
V: TRBV10-3
size: .
DNA: TGTGCCATCAGTGGAGGAAGGGTATGGGAGACCCAGTACTTC
CDR3: CAISGGRVWETQYF

J: TRBJ2-3
D: .
V: TRBV20-1
size: .
DNA: TGCAGTGCCCACGTAGGCAACACAGATACGCAGTATTTT
CDR3: CSAHVGNTDTQYF

J: TRBJ1-5
D: .
V: TRBV15
size: .
DNA: TGTGCCACCAGCTGGGGAGGGGGACAACAAAATCAGCCCCAGCATTTT
CDR3: CATSWGGGQQNQPQHF

J: TRBJ2-5
D: .
V: TRBV5-1
size: many
DNA: TGCGCCAGCAGTTCATTATCAGGGGGGCAAGAGACCCAGTACTTC
CDR3: CASSSLSGGQETQYF

J: TRBJ2-7
D: TRBD1
V: TRBV20-1
size: many
DNA: TGCAGTGCTAGAGGGGGTGACAGGGGCGTTTCGGACGAGCAGTACTTC
CDR3: CSARGGDRGVSDEQYF

J: TRBJ2-1
D: TRBD1
V: TRBV2
size: many
DNA: TGTGCCAGCAGAACCCACGGACAGGCCTACAATGAGCAGTTCTTC
CDR3: CASRTHGQAYNEQFF

J: TRBJ2-1
D: .
V: TRBV11-2
size: many
DNA: TGTGCCAGCAGCTTATGGGGTTTTGATGAGCAGTTCTTC
CDR3: CASSLWGFDEQFF

J: TRBJ2-4
D: .
V: TRBV28
size: many
DNA: TGTGCCAGCAGTTTATTAGGTGGGGCAGGGAGAGCCAAAAACATTCAGTACTTC
CDR3: CASSLLGGAGRAKNIQYF

J: TRBJ2-5
D: .
V: TRBV7-3
size: many
DNA: TGTGCCAGCAGCCTGTACAGGCAAGAGACCCAGTACTTC
CDR3: CASSLYRQETQYF

J: TRBJ2-3
D: .
V: TRBV15
size: many
DNA: TGTGCCACCAGCAGCCTCAGGGCTAGCACAGATACGCAGTATTTT
CDR3: CATSSLRASTDTQYF

J: TRBJ2-6
D: .
V: TRBV20-1
size: .
DNA: TGCAGTGCTAGAGATCCCTTCCGGGCCAACGTCCTGACTTTC
CDR3: CSARDPFRANVLTF

J: TRBJ2-1
D: TRBD2
V: TRBV11-2
size: many
DNA: TGTGCCAGCAGCTTAATGGGACTAGGCCAAGTGAATGAGCAGTTCTTC
CDR3: CASSLMGLGQVNEQFF

J: TRBJ1-1
D: .
V: TRBV10-3
size: many
DNA: TGTGCCATCAGCGGGCCGGGGTCTTCGAGTGAAGCTTTCTTT
CDR3: CAISGPGSSSEAFF

J: TRBJ1-1
D: .
V: TRBV2
size: many
DNA: TGTGCCAGCAGTGAAGCACAGGGAAAACTTCCCTTCGAAGCTTTCTTT
CDR3: CASSEAQGKLPFEAFF

J: TRBJ2-1
D: TRBD2
V: TRBV6-1
size: many
DNA: TGTGCCAGCAGATCTAGAGCGGGGGCCTCTCTTTACAATGAGCAGTTCTTC
CDR3: CASRSRAGASLYNEQFF

J: TRBJ2-5
D: TRBD2
V: TRBV5-4
size: many
DNA: TGTGCCAGCCAGAGAAAGCGGGGGGGCCAAGAGACCCAGTACTTC
CDR3: CASQRKRGGQETQYF

J: TRBJ2-1
D: TRBD2
V: TRBV5-1
size: many
DNA: TGCGCCAGCAGCGAGGGACTAGCGGGGCCCTACAATGAGCAGTTCTTC
CDR3: CASSEGLAGPYNEQFF

J: TRBJ1-2
D: .
V: TRBV30
size: few
DNA: TGTGCCGTAACCAAAGGGGTAGATGGCTACACCTTC
CDR3: CAVTKGVDGYTF

J: TRBJ1-1
D: .
V: TRBV7-9
size: many
DNA: TGTGCCAGCACCCTGAGTTCAGGCGGGGAGGGCACTGAAGCTTTCTTT
CDR3: CASTLSSGGEGTEAFF

J: TRBJ2-1
D: TRBD2
V: TRBV6-5
size: many
DNA: TGTGCCAGCAGTCTTGCTAGCGGGGGTAATGAGCAGTTCTTC
CDR3: CASSLASGGNEQFF

J: TRBJ1-6
D: TRBD1
V: TRBV12-3/TRBV12-4
size: many
DNA: TGTGCCAGCAGTCCCCCGGGACAGGACCGATCACCCCTCCACTTT
CDR3: CASSPPGQDRSPLHF

J: TRBJ2-1
D: .
V: TRBV3-1
size: many
DNA: TGTGCCAGCAGCCAAGTGGGGGGCCATAGGAGGGATGAGCAGTTCTTC
CDR3: CASSQVGGHRRDEQFF

J: TRBJ1-2
D: TRBD1
V: TRBV29-1
size: .
DNA: TGCAGCGTTGAATGGCCCCTTGGGTTACAGGGGACCTATGGCTACACCTTC
CDR3: CSVEWPLGLQGTYGYTF

J: TRBJ1-5
D: TRBD1
V: TRBV28
size: .
DNA: TGTGCCAGCAGTGCCCAGCCCGGGGACAGGGGAAGATATAGCAATCAGCCCCAGCATTTT
CDR3: CASSAQPGDRGRYSNQPQHF

J: TRBJ1-2
D: .
V: TRBV12-3/TRBV12-4
size: many
DNA: TGTGCCTCCACCACCAGGTATGGCTACACCTTC
CDR3: CASTTRYGYTF

J: TRBJ1-1
D: .
V: TRBV7-2
size: .
DNA: TGTGCCAGCAGCTTAGTACAGGAGGCCACTGAAGCTTTCTTT
CDR3: CASSLVQEATEAFF

J: TRBJ1-5
D: TRBD1
V: TRBV20-1
size: many
DNA: TGCGGGGCAGGACAGGCTAGCAATCAGCCCCAGCATTTT
CDR3: CGAGQASNQPQHF

J: TRBJ2-5
D: .
V: TRBV7-3
size: many
DNA: TGTGCCAGCAGCTTCGGACCGGGGCCGCAAGAGACCCAGTACTTC
CDR3: CASSFGPGPQETQYF

J: TRBJ2-5
D: .
V: TRBV9
size: .
DNA: TGTGCCAGCAGCGTAGGGGTAGGTGGGGGGCCAGAGACCCAGTACTTC
CDR3: CASSVGVGGGPETQYF

J: TRBJ2-2
D: .
V: TRBV4-1
size: .
DNA: TGCGCCAGCAGCCAACTGGACCTGATCGCGAACACCGGGGAGCTGTTTTTT
CDR3: CASSQLDLIANTGELFF

J: TRBJ2-7
D: .
V: TRBV29-1
size: .
DNA: TGCAGCGGAGGCTTCTCCTACGAGCAGTACTTC
CDR3: CSGGFSYEQYF

J: TRBJ2-1
D: TRBD2
V: TRBV5-1
size: many
DNA: TGCGCCAGCAGCTTGGGGCCGCGGGGGGGGTACAATGAGCAGTTCTTC
CDR3: CASSLGPRGGYNEQFF

J: TRBJ1-1
D: TRBD1
V: TRBV30
size: .
DNA: TGTGCCTGGAGCGGACAGGGGGAAGCTTTCTTT
CDR3: CAWSGQGEAFF

J: TRBJ2-7
D: .
V: TRBV7-2
size: once
DNA: TGTGCCAGCAGCTTTACGGGGGACTACGAGCAGTACTTC
CDR3: CASSFTGDYEQYF

J: TRBJ2-3
D: TRBD2
V: TRBV10-3
size: many
DNA: TGTGCCATCAGTGGGATACTAGCGGGGTTCTCAGATACGCAGTATTTT
CDR3: CAISGILAGFSDTQYF

J: TRBJ2-3
D: .
V: TRBV7-2
size: .
DNA: TGTGCCAGCAGCCCTCCTAGGGTCACAGATACGCAGTATTTT
CDR3: CASSPPRVTDTQYF

J: TRBJ2-5
D: .
V: TRBV7-9
size: .
DNA: TGTGCCAGCAGCGGATTACCCAATGAGCAGTACTTC
CDR3: CASSGLPNEQYF

J: TRBJ1-2
D: .
V: TRBV14
size: many
DNA: TGTGCCAGCAGCGAAGCGGGGATTAGGGGCTACACCTTC
CDR3: CASSEAGIRGYTF

J: TRBJ1-2
D: .
V: TRBV12-3/TRBV12-4
size: many
DNA: TGTGCCAGCTGCCTCGCCCCCCCAGGGAGCTATGGCTACACCTTC
CDR3: CASCLAPPGSYGYTF

J: TRBJ2-5
D: TRBD1
V: TRBV19
size: many
DNA: TGTGCCAGTAGTTCAGAGGGGACAGCAGAACAAGAGACCCAGTACTTC
CDR3: CASSSEGTAEQETQYF